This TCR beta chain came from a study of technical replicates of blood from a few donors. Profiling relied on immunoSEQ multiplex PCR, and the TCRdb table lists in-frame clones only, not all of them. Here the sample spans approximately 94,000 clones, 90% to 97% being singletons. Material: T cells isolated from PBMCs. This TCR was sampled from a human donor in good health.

Here the CDR3 DNA reads TGTGCCAGCAGTGACTCTCTGGGGGCCTATGAGCAGTTCTTC. This encodes CASSDSLGAYEQFF. The V and J genes are TRBV6-4 and TRBJ2-1; tentative D call: TRBD1 (6 bases). Germline V gene lookup returns CDR1 MRHNA and CDR2 SNTAGT. The V end was cut by 0 bases, the J end by 8 bases, with 11 bases between. This CDR3 has 14 amino acids.